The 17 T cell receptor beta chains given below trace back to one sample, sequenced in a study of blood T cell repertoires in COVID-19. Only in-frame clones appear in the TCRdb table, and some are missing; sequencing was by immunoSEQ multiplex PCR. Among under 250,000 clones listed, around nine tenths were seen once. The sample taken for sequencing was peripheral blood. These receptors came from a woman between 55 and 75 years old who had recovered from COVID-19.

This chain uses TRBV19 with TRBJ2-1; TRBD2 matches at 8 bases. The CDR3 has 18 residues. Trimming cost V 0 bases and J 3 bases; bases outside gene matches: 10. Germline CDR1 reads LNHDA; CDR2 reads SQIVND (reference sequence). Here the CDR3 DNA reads TGTGCCAGTAGTATAGATGGGGGGGAACTAGCGGTCTACAATGAGCAGTTCTTC. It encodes CASSIDGGELAVYNEQFF.

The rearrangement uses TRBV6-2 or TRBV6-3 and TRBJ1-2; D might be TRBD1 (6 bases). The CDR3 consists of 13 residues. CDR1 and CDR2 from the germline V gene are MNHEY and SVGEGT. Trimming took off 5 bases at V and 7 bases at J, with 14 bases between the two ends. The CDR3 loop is CASSLGQFAGYTF. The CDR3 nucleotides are TGTGCCAGCAGTCTCGGACAGTTTGCTGGCTACACCTTC.

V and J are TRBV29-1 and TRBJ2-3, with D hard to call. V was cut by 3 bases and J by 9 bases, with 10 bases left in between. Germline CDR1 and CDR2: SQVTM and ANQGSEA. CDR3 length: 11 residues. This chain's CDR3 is CSVDLAETQYF. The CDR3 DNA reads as TGCAGCGTTGATCTGGCGGAGACGCAGTATTTT.

CDR3 protein: CASSFRDWSYEQYF. The CDR3 DNA reads TGCGCCAGCAGCTTTCGAGACTGGTCCTACGAGCAGTACTTC. V gene TRBV5-1 combines with J gene TRBJ2-7; D is undetermined. This CDR3 region has 14 residues. The V and J ends lost 2 bases and 1 base respectively, with 10 bases between them. Germline lookup yields CDR1 SGHRS and CDR2 YFSETQ.

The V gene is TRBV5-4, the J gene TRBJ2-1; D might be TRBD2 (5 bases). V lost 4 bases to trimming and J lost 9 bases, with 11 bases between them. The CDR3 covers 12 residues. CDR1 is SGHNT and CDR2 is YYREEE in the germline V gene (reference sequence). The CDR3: CASSASRGEQFF. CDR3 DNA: TGTGCCAGCAGCGCTAGCCGCGGTGAGCAGTTCTTC.

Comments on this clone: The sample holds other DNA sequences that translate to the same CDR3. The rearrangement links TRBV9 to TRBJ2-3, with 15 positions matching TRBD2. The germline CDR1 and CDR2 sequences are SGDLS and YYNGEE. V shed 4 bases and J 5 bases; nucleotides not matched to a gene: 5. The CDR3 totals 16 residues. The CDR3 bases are TGTGCCAGCAGCCCCGGACTAGCGGGGGGGTTAGATACGCAGTATTTT. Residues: CASSPGLAGGLDTQYF.

CDR3 loop: CASSPRTGSNTGELFF. CDR3 coding DNA: TGTGCCAGCAGCCCGCGGACAGGGTCGAACACCGGGGAGCTGTTTTTT. The V and J genes are TRBV7-2 and TRBJ2-2; 8 nucleotides align to TRBD1. This CDR3 is 16 amino acids long. Germline CDR1 and CDR2: SGHTA and FQGNSA. With 5 bases clipped from V and 0 bases from J, the junction kept 5 bases outside the gene matches.

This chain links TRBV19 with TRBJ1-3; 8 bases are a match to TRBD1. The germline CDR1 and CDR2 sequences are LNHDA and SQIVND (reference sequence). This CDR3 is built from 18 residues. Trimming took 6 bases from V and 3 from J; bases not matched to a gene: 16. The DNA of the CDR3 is TGTGCCAGTAGCCTCCCGATTCACAGGGGGTTAAGTGGAAACACCATATATTTT. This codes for CASSLPIHRGLSGNTIYF. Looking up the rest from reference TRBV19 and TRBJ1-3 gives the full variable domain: DGGITQSPKYLFRKEGQNVTLSCEQNLNHDAMYWYRQDPGQGLRLIYYSQIVNDFQKGDIAEGYSVSREKKESFPLTVTSAQKNPTAFYLCASSLPIHRGLSGNTIYFGEGSWLTVV.

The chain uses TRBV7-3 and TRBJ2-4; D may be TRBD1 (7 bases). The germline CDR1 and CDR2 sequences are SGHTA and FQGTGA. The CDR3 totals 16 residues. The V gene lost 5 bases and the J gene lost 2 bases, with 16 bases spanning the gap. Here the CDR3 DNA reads TGTGCCAGCAGCGCCGACAGGGACTCTACCAAAAACATTCAGTACTTC. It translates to CASSADRDSTKNIQYF. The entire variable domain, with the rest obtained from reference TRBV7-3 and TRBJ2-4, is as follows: GAGVSQTPSNKVTEKGKYVELRCDPISGHTALYWYRQSLGQGPEFLIYFQGTGAADDSGLPNDRFFAVRPEGSVSTLKIQRTERGDSAVYLCASSADRDSTKNIQYFGAGTRLSVL.

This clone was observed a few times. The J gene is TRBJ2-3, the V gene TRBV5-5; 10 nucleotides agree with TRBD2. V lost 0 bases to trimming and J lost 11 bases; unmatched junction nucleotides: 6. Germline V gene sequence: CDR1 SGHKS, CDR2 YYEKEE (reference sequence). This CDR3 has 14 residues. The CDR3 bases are TGTGCCAGCAGCTTGGGAATAGCGGGGGGTTGGCAGTATTTT. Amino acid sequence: CASSLGIAGGWQYF.

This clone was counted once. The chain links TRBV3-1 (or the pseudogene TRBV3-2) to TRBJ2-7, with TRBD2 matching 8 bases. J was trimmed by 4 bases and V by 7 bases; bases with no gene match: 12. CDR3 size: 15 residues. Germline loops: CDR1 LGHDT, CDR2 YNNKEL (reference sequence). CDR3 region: CASTPRPAGGYEQYF. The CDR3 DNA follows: TGTGCCAGCACCCCCCGCCCGGCGGGGGGTTACGAGCAGTACTTC.

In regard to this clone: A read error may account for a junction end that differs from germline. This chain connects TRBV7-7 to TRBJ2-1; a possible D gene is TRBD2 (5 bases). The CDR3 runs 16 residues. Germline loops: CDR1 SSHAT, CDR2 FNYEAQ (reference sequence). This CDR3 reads CASSARTSQGNNEQFF. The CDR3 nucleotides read TGTGCTAGCAGCGCGAGGACTTCCCAAGGTAACAATGAGCAGTTCTTC.

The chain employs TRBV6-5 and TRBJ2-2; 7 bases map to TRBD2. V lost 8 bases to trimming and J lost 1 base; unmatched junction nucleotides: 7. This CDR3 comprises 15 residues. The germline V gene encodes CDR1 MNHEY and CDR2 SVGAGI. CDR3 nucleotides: TGTGCCAGCTGTTGTGGGGGGGAGAACACCGGGGAGCTGTTTTTT. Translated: CASCCGGENTGELFF.

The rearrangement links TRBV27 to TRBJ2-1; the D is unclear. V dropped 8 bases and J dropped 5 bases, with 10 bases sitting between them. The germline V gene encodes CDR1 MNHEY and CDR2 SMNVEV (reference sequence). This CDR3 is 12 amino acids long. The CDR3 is CASAPSHNEQFF. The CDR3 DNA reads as TGTGCCAGCGCTCCGAGCCACAATGAGCAGTTCTTC.

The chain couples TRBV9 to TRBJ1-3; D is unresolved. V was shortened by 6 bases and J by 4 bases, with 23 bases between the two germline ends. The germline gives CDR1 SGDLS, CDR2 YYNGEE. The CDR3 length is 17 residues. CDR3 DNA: TGTGCCAGCACCCGTAGAGAGGCCAGCATTAGCGGAAACACCATATATTTT. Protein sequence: CASTRREASISGNTIYF.

The CDR3 reads CASSPDHRDNYGYTF. DNA of the CDR3: TGTGCCAGCAGCCCGGACCACAGGGATAACTATGGCTACACCTTC. The V call is TRBV5-6, the J call TRBJ1-2; possibly TRBD1 for D (6 bases). The CDR3 covers 15 residues. Deletions cut 4 bases from V and 1 base from J, with 14 bases between. CDR1 and CDR2 (germline): SGHDT, YYEEEE.

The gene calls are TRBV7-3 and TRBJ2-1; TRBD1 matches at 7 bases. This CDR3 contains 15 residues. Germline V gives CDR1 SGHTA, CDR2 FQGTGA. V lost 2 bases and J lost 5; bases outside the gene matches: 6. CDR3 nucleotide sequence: TGTGCCAGCAGCTTAGACTCTACAGGGGACAATGAGCAGTTCTTC. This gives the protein CASSLDSTGDNEQFF. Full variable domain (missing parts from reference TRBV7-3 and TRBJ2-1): GAGVSQTPSNKVTEKGKYVELRCDPISGHTALYWYRQSLGQGPEFLIYFQGTGAADDSGLPNDRFFAVRPEGSVSTLKIQRTERGDSAVYLCASSLDSTGDNEQFFGPGTRLTVL.